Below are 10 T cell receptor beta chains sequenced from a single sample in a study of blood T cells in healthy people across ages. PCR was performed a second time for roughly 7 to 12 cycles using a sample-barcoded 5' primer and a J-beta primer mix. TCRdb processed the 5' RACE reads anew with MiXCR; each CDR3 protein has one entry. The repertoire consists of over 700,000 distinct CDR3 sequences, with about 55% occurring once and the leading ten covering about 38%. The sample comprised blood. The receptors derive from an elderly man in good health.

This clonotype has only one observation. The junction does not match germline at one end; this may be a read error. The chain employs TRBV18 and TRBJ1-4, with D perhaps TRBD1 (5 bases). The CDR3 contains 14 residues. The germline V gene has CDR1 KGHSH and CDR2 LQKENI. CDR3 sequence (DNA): TGTGCCAGCTCACCTGCACAGGCCAATGGAAAACTGTTTTTT. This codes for CASSPAQANGKLFF.

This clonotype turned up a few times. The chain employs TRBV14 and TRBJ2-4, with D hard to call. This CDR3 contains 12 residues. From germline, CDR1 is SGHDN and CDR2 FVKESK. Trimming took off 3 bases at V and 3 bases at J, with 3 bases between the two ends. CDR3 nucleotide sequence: TGTGCCAGCAGCCAGATCAAAAACATTCAGTACTTC. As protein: CASSQIKNIQYF.

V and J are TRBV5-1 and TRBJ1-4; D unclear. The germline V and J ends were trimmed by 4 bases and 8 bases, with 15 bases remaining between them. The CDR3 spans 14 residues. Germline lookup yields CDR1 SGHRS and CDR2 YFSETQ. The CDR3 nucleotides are TGCGCCAGCAGCCCGGGAGGGCCCGGAGAAAAACTGTTTTTT. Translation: CASSPGGPGEKLFF.

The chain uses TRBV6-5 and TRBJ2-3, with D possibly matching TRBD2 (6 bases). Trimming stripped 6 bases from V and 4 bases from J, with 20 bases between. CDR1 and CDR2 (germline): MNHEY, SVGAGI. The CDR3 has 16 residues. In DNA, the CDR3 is TGTGCCAGCAGCGACTTTAGTGGGAGGTTCCCAGATACGCAGTATTTT. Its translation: CASSDFSGRFPDTQYF.

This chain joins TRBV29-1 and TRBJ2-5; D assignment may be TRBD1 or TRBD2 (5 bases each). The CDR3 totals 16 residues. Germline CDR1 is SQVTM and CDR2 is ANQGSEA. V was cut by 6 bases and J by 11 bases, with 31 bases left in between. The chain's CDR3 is CSVAAWGRSSYNEQYF. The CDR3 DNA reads TGCAGCGTCGCAGCTTGGGGGAGAAGCTCCTACAATGAGCAGTACTTC. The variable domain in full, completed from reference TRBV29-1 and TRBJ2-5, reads SAVISQKPSRDICQRGTSLTIQCQVDSQVTMMFWYRQQPGQSLTLIATANQGSEATYESGFVIDKFPISRPNLTFSTLTVSNMSPEDSSIYLCSVAAWGRSSYNEQYFGPGTRLLVL.

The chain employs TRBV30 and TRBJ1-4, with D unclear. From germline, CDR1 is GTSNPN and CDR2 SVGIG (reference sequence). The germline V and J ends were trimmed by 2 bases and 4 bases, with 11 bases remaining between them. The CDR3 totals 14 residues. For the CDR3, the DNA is TGTGCCTGGAGTCCGGACGGTTTTAATGAAAAACTGTTTTTT. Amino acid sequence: CAWSPDGFNEKLFF. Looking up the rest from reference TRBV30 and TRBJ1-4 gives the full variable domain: SQTIHQWPATLVQPVGSPLSLECTVEGTSNPNLYWYRQAAGRGLQLLFYSVGIGQISSEVPQNLSASRPQDRQFILSSKKLLLSDSGFYLCAWSPDGFNEKLFFGSGTQLSVL.

This CDR3 is CASSEGPRGNRNQPQHF. The CDR3 DNA reads as TGCGCCAGCAGTGAGGGACCCAGGGGGAATCGCAATCAGCCCCAGCATTTT. The J gene is TRBJ1-5, the V gene TRBV10-2; 7 nucleotides line up with TRBD1. The V segment lost 2 bases and the J segment 2 bases; nucleotides outside the gene matches: 9. The CDR3 sequence is 17 residues long. CDR1 and CDR2 (germline): WSHSY, SAAADI.

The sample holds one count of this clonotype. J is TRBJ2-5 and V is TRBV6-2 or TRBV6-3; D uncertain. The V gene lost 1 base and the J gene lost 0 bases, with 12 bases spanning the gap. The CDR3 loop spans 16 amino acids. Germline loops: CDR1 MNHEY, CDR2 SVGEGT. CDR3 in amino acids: CASSYWALGYQETQYF. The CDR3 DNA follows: TGTGCCAGCAGTTACTGGGCGCTAGGCTACCAAGAGACCCAGTACTTC.

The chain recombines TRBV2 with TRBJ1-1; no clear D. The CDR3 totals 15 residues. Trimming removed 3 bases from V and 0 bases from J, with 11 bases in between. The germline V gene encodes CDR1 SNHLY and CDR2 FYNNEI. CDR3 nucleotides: TGTGCCAGCAGTGACGAGTCCAGGTTGAACACTGAAGCTTTCTTT. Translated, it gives CASSDESRLNTEAFF.

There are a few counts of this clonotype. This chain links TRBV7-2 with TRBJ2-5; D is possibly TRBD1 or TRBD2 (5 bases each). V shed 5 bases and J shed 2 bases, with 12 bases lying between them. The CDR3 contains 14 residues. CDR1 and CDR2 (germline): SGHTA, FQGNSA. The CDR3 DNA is TGTGCCAGCAGCCGGGACCACGTACAAGAGACCCAGTACTTC. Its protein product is CASSRDHVQETQYF.